The 32 T cell receptor beta chains presented below share a single source sample, sequenced in a study of blood T cells in healthy people across ages. For the second PCR, which ran for roughly 6 to 11 cycles, a sample-barcoded 5' primer and a J-beta primer mix were used. TCRdb itself ran the 5' RACE reads through MiXCR, one entry per CDR3 protein. The sample consists of 1.6 million or so distinct CDR3 sequences, about 35% of them appearing once. The material sequenced was blood. These TCRs come from a woman aged 25 to 45 in good health.

V gene TRBV6-1 combines with J gene TRBJ2-7; 11 nucleotides agree with TRBD2. Germline CDR1 MNHNS, CDR2 SASEGT. V was pared by 10 bases and J by 0 bases, with 14 bases of the junction left unmatched. CDR3 length: 17 residues. The CDR3 protein is CATLLTSGERSSYEQYF. DNA for the CDR3: TGTGCCACCCTCCTGACTAGCGGGGAGAGAAGCTCCTACGAGCAGTACTTC.

A note on this clonotype: The junction and the germline gene differ at one end; a read error may be behind it. V is TRBV10-3 and J is TRBJ1-2, with 7 bases lining up with TRBD1. This CDR3 comprises 16 residues. Germline lookup yields CDR1 ENHRY and CDR2 SYGVKD. DNA of the CDR3: TGTGCCATCAGTGAAACCACAGGGGATAGGAATCTTGGCTTCACCTTC. This translates into CAISETTGDRNLGFTF.

The chain links TRBV7-2 to TRBJ1-1; perhaps TRBD1 as D (6 bases). V was shortened by 1 base and J by 0 bases, with 12 bases between the two germline ends. Germline assignment: CDR1 SGHTA and CDR2 FQGNSA. The CDR3 is made up of 16 amino acids. The DNA of the CDR3 is TGTGCCAGCAGCTTAGTCGGACAGCCGATGAACACTGAAGCTTTCTTT. Encoded protein: CASSLVGQPMNTEAFF.

This clonotype has more than one count but fewer than ten. The gene calls are TRBV14 and TRBJ2-3; possibly TRBD1 or TRBD2 for D (5 bases each). CDR3 length: 16 amino acids. With 1 base removed from V and 2 bases from J, the gap between germline ends came to 13 bases. From germline, CDR1 is SGHDN and CDR2 FVKESK. This CDR3 is CASSQGGTPNTDTQYF. CDR3 nucleotides: TGTGCCAGCAGCCAAGGAGGGACCCCGAACACAGATACGCAGTATTTT.

This rearrangement joins TRBV6-1 to TRBJ2-1, with 7 bases lining up with TRBD2. Germline trimming cut 1 base from V and 6 bases from J; bases unmatched to any gene: 6. The CDR3 runs 15 residues. Per the germline V gene, CDR1 is MNHNS and CDR2 is SASEGT. The CDR3 nucleotides read TGTGCCAGCAGTGAAGGGGGAGGGGCCGGCAATGAGCAGTTCTTC. It is translated as CASSEGGGAGNEQFF.

As to this clonotype: Possible read error: a much larger clone is one base away. The chain has TRBV11-2 and TRBJ2-3, with 9 bases aligning to TRBD2. Looked up from germline, CDR1 is SGHAT and CDR2 is FQNNGV. There are 17 residues in the CDR3. The CDR3 coding sequence is TGTACCAGCAGTTTAAGAAGGAGCGGGGGGTCCACAGATACGCAGTATTTT. It codes for CTSSLRRSGGSTDTQYF.

This clonotype occurred many times. The chain carries TRBV7-2 and TRBJ2-7; no definite D call. Trimming took off 4 bases at V and 5 bases at J, with 12 bases between the two ends. The length of the CDR3 is 13 residues. Per the germline V gene, CDR1 is SGHTA and CDR2 is FQGNSA. The CDR3 DNA follows: TGTGCCAGCAGCTACGGACCGGTGGACGAGCAGTACTTC. Its translation: CASSYGPVDEQYF.

This clonotype was seen a single time. The chain couples TRBV12-3 or TRBV12-4 to TRBJ2-2, with 7 bases identical to TRBD1. CDR3 size: 14 residues. Trimming took 6 bases from V and 7 from J; bases not matched to a gene: 8. CDR3 loop: CASSVTGWGGELFF. The CDR3 coding sequence is TGTGCCAGCAGCGTGACAGGGTGGGGCGGGGAGCTGTTTTTT.

The rearrangement joins TRBV20-1 to TRBJ2-1, with no clear D. CDR3 length equals 15 residues. The V end was cut by 0 bases, the J end by 9 bases, with 18 bases between. The germline V gene encodes CDR1 DFQATT and CDR2 SNEGSKA (reference sequence). CDR3 sequence (DNA): TGCAGTGCTAGAGATATTAAGGGAATGTGGCTTGAGCAGTTCTTC. Protein: CSARDIKGMWLEQFF.

This clonotype was counted a few times. V gene TRBV7-2 combines with J gene TRBJ2-7; D is perhaps TRBD1 or TRBD2 (5 bases each). Per germline, CDR1 SGHTA and CDR2 FQGNSA. This CDR3 contains 12 residues. V lost 5 bases and J lost 7, with 12 bases in between. The chain's CDR3 is CASSHDWGEQYF. CDR3 DNA sequence: TGTGCCAGCAGCCACGACTGGGGGGAGCAGTACTTC.

This clonotype has a count of ten or more. The J gene is TRBJ2-7, the V gene TRBV4-1; D might be TRBD2 (6 bases). The CDR3 consists of 15 residues. Trimming pared 4 bases from V and 4 bases from J, leaving 17 bases between. CDR1 MGHRA and CDR2 YSYEKL come from the germline V gene. The CDR3 loop reads CASSLNHPGLYEQYF. CDR3 in DNA: TGCGCCAGCAGCCTCAACCACCCCGGACTATACGAGCAGTACTTC.

The rearrangement joins TRBV29-1 to TRBJ1-1; no reliable D call. Germline V CDR1 and CDR2: SQVTM, ANQGSEA. Trimming took 3 bases from V and 0 from J, leaving 29 bases between them. The CDR3 is 20 amino acids. The CDR3 DNA reads as TGCAGCGTTGATCCTCCAGACCCATGGCGCCCAAACCTCATGAACACTGAAGCTTTCTTT. It codes for CSVDPPDPWRPNLMNTEAFF.

The rearrangement uses TRBV24-1 and TRBJ2-4, with 9 nucleotides matching TRBD1. Trimming cost V 7 bases and J 13 bases; bases outside gene matches: 13. Per germline, CDR1 KGHDR and CDR2 SFDVKD. This CDR3 has 14 amino acids. The CDR3 region has the DNA TGTGCCACCAGGGGGGGACAGGGTTCCAATGAGCAGTACTTC. It is translated as CATRGGQGSNEQYF.

V usage is TRBV27 and J usage is TRBJ2-1; D not certain. The J call may not be correct, given that the DNA end is closer to TRBJ2-7. The germline gives CDR1 MNHEY, CDR2 SMNVEV (reference sequence). The CDR3 is made up of 16 amino acids. In nucleotides, the CDR3 is TGTGCCAGCAGAGGACCCCATGTCAGCTCCTACAATGAGCAGTACTTC. It yields the protein CASRGPHVSSYNEQYF.

This sequence joins TRBV12-3 or TRBV12-4 and TRBJ2-2; D is unclear. This CDR3 region has 14 residues. V was shortened by 2 bases and J by 8 bases, with 12 bases between the two germline ends. The CDR3 is CASSLTESVGELFF. DNA for the CDR3: TGTGCCAGCAGTTTAACGGAATCCGTGGGGGAGCTGTTTTTT.

This clonotype was detected only a few times. The rearrangement uses TRBV12-3 or TRBV12-4 and TRBJ2-5; D not resolved. Trimming left V 5 bases short and J 5 bases short, with 21 bases between. The CDR3 covers 16 residues. CDR3 coding DNA: TGTGCCAGCAGTCCCCCCGAACATCCGCGGCGGGAGACCCAGTACTTC. Its translation: CASSPPEHPRRETQYF.

The chain joins TRBV4-1 to TRBJ2-7; D remains ambiguous. Per germline, CDR1 MGHRA and CDR2 YSYEKL. The CDR3 consists of 14 residues. The V gene lost 1 base and the J gene lost 1 base, with 8 bases spanning the gap. The CDR3 reads CASSQVAASYEQYF. The CDR3 DNA sequence: TGCGCCAGCAGCCAAGTGGCAGCATCCTACGAGCAGTACTTC.

This clonotype was seen ten or more times. J is TRBJ2-3 and V is TRBV4-1; no definite D call. This CDR3 contains 14 residues. V was cut by 2 bases and J by 6 bases, with 12 bases left in between. Germline lookup yields CDR1 MGHRA and CDR2 YSYEKL. The CDR3 region is CASSQTRLRDTQYF. CDR3 nucleotide sequence: TGCGCCAGCAGCCAAACCCGACTGAGGGATACGCAGTATTTT.

J is TRBJ2-1 and V is TRBV5-5, with 10 positions matching TRBD1. Trimming at V came to 0 bases and at J to 7 bases, leaving 22 bases not matched to a gene. The CDR3 is 21 residues long. Germline V gene data show CDR1 as SGHKS and CDR2 as YYEKEE (reference sequence). CDR3 sequence (DNA): TGTGCCAGCAGCTTGGGCGTTCCGAGACAGGGGGCAAAGAGGGTATTAAATGAGCAGTTCTTC. It encodes CASSLGVPRQGAKRVLNEQFF.

This clonotype was detected a few times. The chain combines TRBV29-1 with TRBJ2-1; no reliable D call. The CDR3 sequence is 14 residues long. V shed 5 bases and J shed 0 bases, with 11 bases lying between them. CDR1 and CDR2 (germline): SQVTM, ANQGSEA. The CDR3 protein is CSVSATRSYNEQFF. The CDR3 bases are TGCAGCGTTTCCGCGACACGCTCCTACAATGAGCAGTTCTTC.

Worth noting for this clonotype: This may come from a read error, since a much larger clone is one base off. The CDR3 loop reads CSVEDRSGSVHLYEQYF. The CDR3 DNA reads TGCAGCGTTGAAGATCGAAGCGGGTCAGTCCACCTCTACGAGCAGTACTTC. The V call is TRBV29-1, the J call TRBJ2-7, with a possible D match to TRBD2 (6 bases). The germline V gene encodes CDR1 SQVTM and CDR2 ANQGSEA. The CDR3 consists of 17 residues. V was clipped by 0 bases and J by 3 bases, with 21 bases between them.

This sequence joins TRBV20-1 and TRBJ2-3; 8 bases map to TRBD2. CDR3 size: 15 residues. Trimming cost V 3 bases and J 5 bases; bases outside gene matches: 10. Germline V CDR1 and CDR2: DFQATT, SNEGSKA (reference sequence). This chain's CDR3 is CSASPSTGGQDTQYF. CDR3 DNA sequence: TGCAGTGCTAGCCCCAGTACGGGGGGGCAAGATACGCAGTATTTT.

Only a few counts were recorded for this clonotype. This chain links TRBV6-5 with TRBJ2-3, with 11 bases identical to TRBD2. Trimming at V came to 8 bases and at J to 2 bases, leaving 9 bases not matched to a gene. Per germline, CDR1 MNHEY and CDR2 SVGAGI. The CDR3 contains 16 residues. The CDR3 DNA reads as TGTGCCAGCGCCTTGGGACTAGCGGACCACACAGATACGCAGTATTTT. Translated, it gives CASALGLADHTDTQYF.

V and J are TRBV12-3 or TRBV12-4 and TRBJ1-5; D is unresolved. V gave up 4 bases and J gave up 7 bases, with 14 bases separating them. The CDR3 runs 14 residues. This CDR3 is CASSYHEGGQPQHF. The CDR3 DNA reads as TGTGCCAGCAGTTACCACGAGGGCGGGCAGCCCCAGCATTTT.

The V gene is TRBV20-1, the J gene TRBJ2-1, with TRBD2 matching over 7 bases. With V trimmed by 3 bases and J by 9 bases, 5 bases remained unmatched. The CDR3 length is 12 residues. The V gene's germline CDR1 is DFQATT and CDR2 SNEGSKA (reference sequence). The CDR3: CSARTIAGEQFF. The DNA for the CDR3 is TGCAGTGCTAGGACCATAGCGGGTGAGCAGTTCTTC.

A remark on this clonotype: A read error may explain this, as a much larger clone is one base away. The V and J genes are TRBV29-1 and TRBJ2-1; TRBD1 is a possible D gene (6 bases). Germline V CDR1 and CDR2: SQVTM, ANQGSEA. The CDR3 totals 13 residues. The CDR3 loop is CSVAGQYYNGQFF. Here the CDR3 DNA reads TGCAGCGTTGCTGGACAGTACTACAATGGGCAGTTCTTC.

In this sample, this clonotype turned up a few times. The chain couples TRBV7-3 to TRBJ2-3, with 16 nucleotides matching TRBD2. The V gene's germline CDR1 is SGHTA and CDR2 FQGTGA. This CDR3 is 19 amino acids long. V was clipped by 7 bases and J by 5 bases; unmatched bases: 15. This CDR3 is CASTQSGLAGGPMRDTQYF. The CDR3, as DNA: TGTGCCAGCACCCAGTCGGGACTAGCGGGAGGGCCAATGAGAGATACGCAGTATTTT.

This clonotype was seen a handful of times. The genes are TRBV15 and TRBJ2-3; possible D gene TRBD1, 6 bases. The V gene's germline CDR1 is LNHNV and CDR2 YYDKDF (reference sequence). The length of the CDR3 is 15 residues. The V and J ends lost 0 bases and 2 bases respectively, with 9 bases between them. CDR3 in DNA: TGTGCCACCAGCAGAGATCGGACAGACACAGATACGCAGTATTTT. It specifies CATSRDRTDTDTQYF.

V usage is TRBV4-1 and J usage is TRBJ2-5; D perhaps matches TRBD2 (6 bases). Germline CDR1 is MGHRA and CDR2 is YSYEKL. The CDR3 runs 15 residues. V was clipped by 2 bases and J by 11 bases, with 21 bases between them. The DNA of the CDR3 is TGCGCCAGCAGCCAACCTCCCGTTCGGGAGACTGAGCAGTACTTC. It encodes CASSQPPVRETEQYF.

The chain joins TRBV20-1 to TRBJ1-2; D is possibly TRBD1 (6 bases). This CDR3 is built from 11 residues. Germline CDR1 DFQATT, CDR2 SNEGSKA (reference sequence). Trimming pared 8 bases from V and 2 bases from J, leaving 9 bases between. CDR3: CSWTANYGYTF. The CDR3 DNA reads TGCAGTTGGACAGCGAACTATGGCTACACCTTC.

This sequence joins TRBV5-1 and TRBJ1-6; the D gene is possibly TRBD1 (6 bases). This CDR3 is built from 15 residues. Trimming cost V 1 base and J 5 bases, with 10 bases left between them. CDR1 SGHRS and CDR2 YFSETQ come from the germline V gene. In nucleotides, the CDR3 is TGCGCCAGCAGCTTGCGGGCAGGGGATAATTCACCCCTCCACTTT. Protein product: CASSLRAGDNSPLHF.

This clonotype has only a few counts. This chain connects TRBV2 to TRBJ1-2, with D possibly TRBD1 on 5 matching bases. Trimming took 7 bases from V and 4 from J, leaving 22 bases between them. The germline V gene has CDR1 SNHLY and CDR2 FYNNEI. This CDR3 spans 16 amino acids. CDR3 residues: CASTLPGGAGSYGYTF. The DNA of the CDR3 is TGTGCCAGCACTCTACCGGGAGGGGCCGGCTCCTATGGCTACACCTTC.